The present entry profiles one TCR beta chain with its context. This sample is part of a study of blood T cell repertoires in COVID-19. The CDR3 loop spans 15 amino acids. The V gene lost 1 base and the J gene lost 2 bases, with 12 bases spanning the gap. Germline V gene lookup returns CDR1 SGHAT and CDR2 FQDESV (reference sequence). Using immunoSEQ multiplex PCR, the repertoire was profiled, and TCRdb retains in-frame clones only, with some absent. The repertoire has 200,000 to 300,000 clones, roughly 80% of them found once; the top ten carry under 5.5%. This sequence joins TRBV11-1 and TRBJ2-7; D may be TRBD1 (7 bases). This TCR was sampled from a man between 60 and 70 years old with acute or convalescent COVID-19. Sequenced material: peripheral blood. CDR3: CASSLGQGGPYEQYF. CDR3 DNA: TGTGCCAGCAGCTTAGGGCAGGGGGGACCCTACGAGCAGTACTTC.